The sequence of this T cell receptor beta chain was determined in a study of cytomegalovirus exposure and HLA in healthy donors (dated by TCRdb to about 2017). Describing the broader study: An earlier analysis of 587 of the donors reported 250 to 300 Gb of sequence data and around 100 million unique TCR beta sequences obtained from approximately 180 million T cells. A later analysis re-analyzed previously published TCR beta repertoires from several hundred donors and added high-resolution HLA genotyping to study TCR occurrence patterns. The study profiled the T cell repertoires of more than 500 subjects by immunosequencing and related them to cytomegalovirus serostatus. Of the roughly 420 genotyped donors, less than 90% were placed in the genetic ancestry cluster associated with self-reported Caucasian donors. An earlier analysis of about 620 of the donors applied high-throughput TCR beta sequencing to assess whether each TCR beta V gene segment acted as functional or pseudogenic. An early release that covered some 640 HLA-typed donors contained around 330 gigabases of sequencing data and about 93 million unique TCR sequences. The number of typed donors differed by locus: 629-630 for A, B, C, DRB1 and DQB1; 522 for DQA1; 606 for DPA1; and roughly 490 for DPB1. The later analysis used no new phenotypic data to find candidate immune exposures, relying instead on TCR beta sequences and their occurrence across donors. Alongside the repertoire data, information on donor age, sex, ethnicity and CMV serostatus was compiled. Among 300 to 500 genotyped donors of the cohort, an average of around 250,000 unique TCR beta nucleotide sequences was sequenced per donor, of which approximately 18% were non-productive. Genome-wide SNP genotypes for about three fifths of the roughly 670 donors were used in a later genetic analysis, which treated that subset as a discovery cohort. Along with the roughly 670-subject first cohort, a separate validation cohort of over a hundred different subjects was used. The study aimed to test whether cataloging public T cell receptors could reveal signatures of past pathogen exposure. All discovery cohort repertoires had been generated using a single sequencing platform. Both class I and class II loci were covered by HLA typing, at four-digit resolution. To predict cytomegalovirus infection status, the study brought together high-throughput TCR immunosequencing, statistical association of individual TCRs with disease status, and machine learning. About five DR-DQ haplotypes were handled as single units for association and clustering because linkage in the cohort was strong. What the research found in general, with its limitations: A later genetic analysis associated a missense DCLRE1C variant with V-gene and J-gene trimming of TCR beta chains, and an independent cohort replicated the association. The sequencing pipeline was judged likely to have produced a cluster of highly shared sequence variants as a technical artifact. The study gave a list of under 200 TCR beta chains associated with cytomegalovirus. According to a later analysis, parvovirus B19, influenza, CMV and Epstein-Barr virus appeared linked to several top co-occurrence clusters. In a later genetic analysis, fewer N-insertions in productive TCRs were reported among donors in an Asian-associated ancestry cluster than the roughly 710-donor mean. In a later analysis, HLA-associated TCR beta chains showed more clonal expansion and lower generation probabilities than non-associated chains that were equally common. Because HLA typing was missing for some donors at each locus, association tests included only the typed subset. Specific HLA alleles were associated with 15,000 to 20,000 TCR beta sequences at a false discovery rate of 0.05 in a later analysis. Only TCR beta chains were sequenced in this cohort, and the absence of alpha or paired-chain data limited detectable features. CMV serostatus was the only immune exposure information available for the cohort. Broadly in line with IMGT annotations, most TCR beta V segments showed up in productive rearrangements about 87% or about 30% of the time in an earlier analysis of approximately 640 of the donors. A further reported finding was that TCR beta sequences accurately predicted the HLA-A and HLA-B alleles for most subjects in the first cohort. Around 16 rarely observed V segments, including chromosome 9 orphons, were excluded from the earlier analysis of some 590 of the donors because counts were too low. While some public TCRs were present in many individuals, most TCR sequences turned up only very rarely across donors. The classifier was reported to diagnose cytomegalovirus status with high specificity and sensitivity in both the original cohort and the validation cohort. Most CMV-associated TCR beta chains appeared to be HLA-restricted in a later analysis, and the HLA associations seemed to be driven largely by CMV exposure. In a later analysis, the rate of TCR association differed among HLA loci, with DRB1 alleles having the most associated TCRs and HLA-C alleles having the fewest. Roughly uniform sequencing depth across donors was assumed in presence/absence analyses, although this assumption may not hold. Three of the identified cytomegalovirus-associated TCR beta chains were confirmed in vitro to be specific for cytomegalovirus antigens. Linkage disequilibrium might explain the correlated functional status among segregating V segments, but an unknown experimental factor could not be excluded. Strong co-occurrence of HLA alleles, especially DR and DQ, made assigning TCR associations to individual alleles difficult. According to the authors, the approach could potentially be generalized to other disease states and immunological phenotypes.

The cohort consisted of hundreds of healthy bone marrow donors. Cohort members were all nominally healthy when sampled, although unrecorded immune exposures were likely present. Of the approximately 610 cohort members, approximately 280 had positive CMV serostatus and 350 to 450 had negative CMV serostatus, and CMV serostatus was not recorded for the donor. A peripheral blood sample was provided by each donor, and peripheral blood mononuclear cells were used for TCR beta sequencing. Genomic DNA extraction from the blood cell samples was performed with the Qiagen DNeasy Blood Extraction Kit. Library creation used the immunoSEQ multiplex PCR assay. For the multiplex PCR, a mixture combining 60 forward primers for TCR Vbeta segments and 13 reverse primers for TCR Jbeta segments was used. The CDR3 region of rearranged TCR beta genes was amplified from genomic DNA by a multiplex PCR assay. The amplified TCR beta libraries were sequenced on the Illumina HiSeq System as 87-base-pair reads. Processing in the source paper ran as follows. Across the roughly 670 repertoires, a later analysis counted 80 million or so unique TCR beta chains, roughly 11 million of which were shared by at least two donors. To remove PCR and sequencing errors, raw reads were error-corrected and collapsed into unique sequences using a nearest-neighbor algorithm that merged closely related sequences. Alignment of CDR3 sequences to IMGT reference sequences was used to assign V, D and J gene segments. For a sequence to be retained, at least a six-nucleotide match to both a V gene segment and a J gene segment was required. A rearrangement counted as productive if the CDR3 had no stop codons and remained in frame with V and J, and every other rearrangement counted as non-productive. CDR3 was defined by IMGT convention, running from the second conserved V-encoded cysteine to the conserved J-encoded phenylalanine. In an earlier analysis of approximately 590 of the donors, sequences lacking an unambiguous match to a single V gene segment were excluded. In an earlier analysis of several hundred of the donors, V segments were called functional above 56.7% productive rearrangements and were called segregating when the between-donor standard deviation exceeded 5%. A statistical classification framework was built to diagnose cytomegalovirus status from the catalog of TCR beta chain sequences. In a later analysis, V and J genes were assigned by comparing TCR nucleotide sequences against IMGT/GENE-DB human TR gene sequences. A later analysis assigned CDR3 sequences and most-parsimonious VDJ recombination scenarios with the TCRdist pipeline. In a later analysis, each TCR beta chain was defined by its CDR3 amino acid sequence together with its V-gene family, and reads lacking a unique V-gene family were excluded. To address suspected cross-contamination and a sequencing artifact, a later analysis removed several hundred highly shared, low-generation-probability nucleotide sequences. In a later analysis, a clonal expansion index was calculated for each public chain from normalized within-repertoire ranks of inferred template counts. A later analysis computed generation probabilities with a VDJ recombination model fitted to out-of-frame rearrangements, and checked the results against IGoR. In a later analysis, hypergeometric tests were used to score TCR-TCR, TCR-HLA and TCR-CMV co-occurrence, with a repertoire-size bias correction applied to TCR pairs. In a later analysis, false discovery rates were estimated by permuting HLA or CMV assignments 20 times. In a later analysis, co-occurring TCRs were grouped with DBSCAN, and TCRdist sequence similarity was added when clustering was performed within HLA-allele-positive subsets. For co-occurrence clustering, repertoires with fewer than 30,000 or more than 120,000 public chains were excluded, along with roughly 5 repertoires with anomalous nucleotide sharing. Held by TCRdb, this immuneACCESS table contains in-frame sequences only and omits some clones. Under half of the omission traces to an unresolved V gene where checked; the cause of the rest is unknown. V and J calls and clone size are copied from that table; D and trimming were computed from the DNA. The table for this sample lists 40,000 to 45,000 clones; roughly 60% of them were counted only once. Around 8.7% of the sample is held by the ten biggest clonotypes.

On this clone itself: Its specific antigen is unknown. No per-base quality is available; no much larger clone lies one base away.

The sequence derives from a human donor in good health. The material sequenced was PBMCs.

The CDR3 sequence is CSAREEGTIYF. At the DNA level, the sequence is TGCAGTGCTAGGGAGGAGGGGACCATATATTTT. The chain joins TRBV20-1 to TRBJ1-3; a tentative D match to TRBD1 spans 5 bases. CDR1 and CDR2 are drawn from the germline V gene (reference sequence): DFQATT, SNEGSKA. The CDR3 measures 11 amino acids from cysteine to phenylalanine. Only the CDR3 part of the read is kept: 33 bases, read in frame from the first base. V and J are truncated by 3 bases and 10 bases respectively, leaving an intervening sequence of 10 bases.